What follows is one T cell receptor (beta chain) and its context. The antigen is undetermined. The data are from a study of T cell responses to AZD1222 COVID-19 vaccine. Whole-study findings and limits: Of the AZD1222 recipients, only five or six were seropositive at baseline. All repertoire sampling was performed exclusively after the peak T cell response. Females made up more of the donors, who were largely white British, and clonal diversity may have come out too low. Across the whole spike, CD4 TCRs peaked at regions 160-218 and 743-854.

Trimming cost V 2 bases and J 3 bases, with 7 bases left between them. The germline gives CDR1 MDHEN, CDR2 SYDVKM. The CDR3 contains 13 residues. Only in-frame clones appear in the TCRdb table, and some are missing; sequencing was by immunoSEQ multiplex PCR. Seen here are about 200,000 clones, roughly 91% observed once, and the top ten hold 0.95% to 1.1%. This receptor was identified in an adult in good health. The sample was peripheral blood, taken on day 0 of MenACWY control vaccination. The chain joins TRBV28 to TRBJ1-2, with unresolved D. CDR3 nucleotides: TGTGCCAGCAGTTTAGGGTTATACTATGGCTACACCTTC. Amino acids: CASSLGLYYGYTF.